The clone carrying this T cell receptor (beta chain) was observed many times. Its antigen is undetermined. These data come from a study of Graves' ophthalmopathy and Graves' hyperthyroidism. Background on the study: No treatment had been given when peripheral blood was collected at initial diagnosis. Study-level findings and limits: Ophthalmopathy progression was predicted by the model at roughly 66% sensitivity and less than 75% specificity.

CDR3 length: 14 residues. V was pared by 6 bases and J by 5 bases, with 8 bases of the junction left unmatched. Transcripts of RNA were the source for amplifying TCR beta CDR3 regions. Investigators did first-round RT-PCR with HTBI primers, then second-round multiplex PCR. TCRdb called the multiplex PCR reads again in MiXCR, with one record for every CDR3 protein. Among approximately 410,000 distinct CDR3 sequences, approximately 15% were seen once, and the ten largest hold 5.5% to 7%. Over 18 months of follow-up, stable hyperthyroidism required that no ophthalmopathy appear. Recruitment covered hyperthyroidism patients aged 18 to 65 whose new diagnosis was of under 2 months' duration.

This rearrangement joins TRBV12-3 or TRBV12-4 to TRBJ2-7, with 9 bases aligning to TRBD2. The TCR originated in a woman under 30 with stable Graves' hyperthyroidism. Sequencing used peripheral blood. CDR3 loop: CASRPRGGMNEQYF. The CDR3 DNA is TGTGCCAGCAGACCGCGGGGGGGTATGAACGAGCAGTACTTC.